This T cell receptor (beta chain) appears in the sequencing data of a study of vaccination effects on CD4 cells after COVID-19. TCRdb's copy holds only in-frame clones and misses some; the assay was immunoSEQ multiplex PCR. The data show 68,000 or so clones, under 90% seen once. The V end was cut by 4 bases, the J end by 4 bases, with 13 bases between. Germline CDR1 and CDR2: SGHTA and FQGNSA. This CDR3 contains 14 residues. Before sequencing took place, the ViraFEST assay used viral peptide pools to expand antigen-specific CD4+ T cells. Subsequent to a culture period of roughly 11 days, CD4+ T cells were isolated. Vaccinees lacked prior SARS-CoV-2 infection and tested negative for nucleocapsid antibodies. Half the medium was replaced with IL-2 medium on days 3 and 7. Remarks on this clone: What it recognizes is unknown.

The specimen comprised CD4+ T cells from PBMCs cultured with SARS-CoV-2 spike peptides, sampled before COVID-19 vaccination. The sequence derives from a human donor who received a COVID-19 vaccine. The chain combines TRBV7-2 with TRBJ1-2, with D possibly being TRBD1 (6 bases). CDR3 nucleotides: TGTGCCAGCAGCTCGGGGGGGCCGGGCTATGGCTACACCTTC. Translated, it gives CASSSGGPGYGYTF.